This T cell receptor (beta chain) appears in the sequencing data of a study of blood T cell repertoires in COVID-19. Looking at the study overall: Donors in the United States, Italy and Spain gave samples during acute or convalescent COVID-19. Sample material is recorded as cDNA or gDNA derived from T cells, B-cell-depleted T cells, or PBMCs.

This CDR3 contains 12 residues. J lost 8 bases, V lost 7 bases, and 4 bases had no gene match. Some clones are missing from TCRdb's copy, which holds only in-frame ones; the method was immunoSEQ multiplex PCR. The sample lists approximately 260,000 clones; roughly 90% were seen once. Sequenced material: peripheral blood. The genes are TRBV12-3 or TRBV12-4 and TRBJ1-4, with TRBD1 matching over 7 bases. The receptor comes from a man in his fifties or sixties who had recovered from COVID-19. The CDR3 DNA follows: TGTGCCAGCAACGTACAGGGGGAAAAACTGTTTTTT. Protein sequence: CASNVQGEKLFF.